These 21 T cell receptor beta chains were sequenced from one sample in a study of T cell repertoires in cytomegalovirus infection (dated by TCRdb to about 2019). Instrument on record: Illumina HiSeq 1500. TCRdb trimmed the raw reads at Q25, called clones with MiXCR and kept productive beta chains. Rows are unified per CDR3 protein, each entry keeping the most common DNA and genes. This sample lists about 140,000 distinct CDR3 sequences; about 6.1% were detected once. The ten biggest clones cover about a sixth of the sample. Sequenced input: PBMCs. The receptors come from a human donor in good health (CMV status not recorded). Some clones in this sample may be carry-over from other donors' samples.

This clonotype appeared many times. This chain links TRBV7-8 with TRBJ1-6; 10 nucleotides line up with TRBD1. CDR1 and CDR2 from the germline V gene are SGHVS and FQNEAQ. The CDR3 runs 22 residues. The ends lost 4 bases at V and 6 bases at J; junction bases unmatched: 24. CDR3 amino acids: CASSYNRGDRGFSGPFNSPLHF. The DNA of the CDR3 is TGTGCCAGCAGCTACAACCGAGGGGACAGGGGTTTCAGTGGGCCCTTTAATTCACCCCTCCACTTT.

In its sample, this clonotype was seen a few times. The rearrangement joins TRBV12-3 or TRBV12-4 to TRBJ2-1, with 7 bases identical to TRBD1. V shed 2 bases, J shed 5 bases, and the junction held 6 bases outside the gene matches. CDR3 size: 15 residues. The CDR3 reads CASSLLTGADNEQFF. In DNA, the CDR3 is TGTGCCAGCAGTTTATTAACAGGGGCCGACAATGAGCAGTTCTTC.

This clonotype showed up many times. The DNA for the CDR3 is TGTGCCAGCAGCCTGGGACTAGCGGGGGGTGCACCCTACGAGCAGTACTTC. As protein: CASSLGLAGGAPYEQYF. V and J are TRBV3-1 and TRBJ2-7; 15 bases match TRBD2. CDR3 size: 17 residues. J gave up 2 bases and V 4 bases, and 6 bases lay outside the gene matches. Per the germline V gene, CDR1 is LGHDT and CDR2 is YNNKEL (reference sequence).

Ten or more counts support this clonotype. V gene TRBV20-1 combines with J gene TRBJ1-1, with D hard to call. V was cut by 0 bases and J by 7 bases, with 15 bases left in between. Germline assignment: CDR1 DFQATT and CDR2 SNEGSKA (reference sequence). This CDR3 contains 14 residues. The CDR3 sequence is CSARDPQERREAFF. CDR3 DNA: TGCAGTGCTAGAGATCCCCAGGAACGCCGTGAAGCTTTCTTT.

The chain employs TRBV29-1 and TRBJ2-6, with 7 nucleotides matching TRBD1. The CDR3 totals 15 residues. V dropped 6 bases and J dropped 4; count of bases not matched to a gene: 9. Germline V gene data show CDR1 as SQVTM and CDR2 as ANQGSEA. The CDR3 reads CSVNTGDTGANVLTF. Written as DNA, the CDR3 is TGCAGCGTGAACACAGGGGACACCGGGGCCAACGTCCTGACTTTC. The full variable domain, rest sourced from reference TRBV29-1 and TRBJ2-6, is SAVISQKPSRDICQRGTSLTIQCQVDSQVTMMFWYRQQPGQSLTLIATANQGSEATYESGFVIDKFPISRPNLTFSTLTVSNMSPEDSSIYLCSVNTGDTGANVLTFGAGSRLTVL.

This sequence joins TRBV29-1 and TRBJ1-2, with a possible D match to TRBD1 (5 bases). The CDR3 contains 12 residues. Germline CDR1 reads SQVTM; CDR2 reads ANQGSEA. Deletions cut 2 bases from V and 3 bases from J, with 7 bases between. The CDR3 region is CSVERDYYGYTF. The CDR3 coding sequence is TGCAGCGTTGAACGGGACTACTATGGCTACACCTTC.

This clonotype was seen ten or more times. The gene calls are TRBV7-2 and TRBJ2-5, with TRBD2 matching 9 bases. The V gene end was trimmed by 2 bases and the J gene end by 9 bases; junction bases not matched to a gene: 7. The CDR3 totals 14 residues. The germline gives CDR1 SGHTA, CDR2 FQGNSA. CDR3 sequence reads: CASSLRPSGASQYF. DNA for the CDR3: TGTGCCAGCAGCTTAAGGCCTAGCGGGGCATCCCAGTACTTC.

This CDR3 is CSAGGQGMMETQYF. The CDR3 DNA reads TGCAGTGCTGGGGGACAGGGGATGATGGAGACCCAGTACTTC. The chain links TRBV20-1 to TRBJ2-5; TRBD1 aligns across 10 bases. In germline, CDR1 is DFQATT, CDR2 SNEGSKA (reference sequence). Trimming cost V 5 bases and J 5 bases; bases outside gene matches: 8. This CDR3 has 14 residues.

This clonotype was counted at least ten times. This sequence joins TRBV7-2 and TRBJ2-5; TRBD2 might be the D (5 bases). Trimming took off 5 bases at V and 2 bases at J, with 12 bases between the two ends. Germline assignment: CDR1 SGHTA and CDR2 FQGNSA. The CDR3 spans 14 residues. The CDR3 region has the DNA TGTGCCAGCAGCCCCTTTCGGGGTCAAGAGACCCAGTACTTC. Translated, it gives CASSPFRGQETQYF.

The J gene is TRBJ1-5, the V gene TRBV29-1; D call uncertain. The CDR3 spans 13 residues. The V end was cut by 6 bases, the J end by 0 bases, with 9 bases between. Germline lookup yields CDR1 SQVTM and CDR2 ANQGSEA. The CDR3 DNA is TGCAGCGTGGCCGAGAATAGCAATCAGCCCCAGCATTTT. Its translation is CSVAENSNQPQHF.

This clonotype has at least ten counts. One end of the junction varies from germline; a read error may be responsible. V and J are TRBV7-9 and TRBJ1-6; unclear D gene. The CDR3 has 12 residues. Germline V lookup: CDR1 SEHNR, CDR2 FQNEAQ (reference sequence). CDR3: CASSSDNSPLHF. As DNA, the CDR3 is TGTGCCAGCAGCTCCGATAATTCACCCCTCCACTTT. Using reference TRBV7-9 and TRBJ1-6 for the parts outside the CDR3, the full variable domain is DTGVSQNPRHKITKRGQNVTFRCDPISEHNRLYWYRQTLGQGPEFLTYFQNEAQLEKSRLLSDRFSAERPKGSFSTLEIQRTEQGDSAMYLCASSSDNSPLHFGNGTRLTVT.

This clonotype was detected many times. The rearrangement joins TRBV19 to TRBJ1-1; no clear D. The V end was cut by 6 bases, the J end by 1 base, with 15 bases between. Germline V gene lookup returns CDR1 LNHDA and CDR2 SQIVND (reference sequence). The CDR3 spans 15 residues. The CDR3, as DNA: TGTGCCAGTAGGTCAGGAAAAAAAGGGAACACTGAAGCTTTCTTT. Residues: CASRSGKKGNTEAFF.

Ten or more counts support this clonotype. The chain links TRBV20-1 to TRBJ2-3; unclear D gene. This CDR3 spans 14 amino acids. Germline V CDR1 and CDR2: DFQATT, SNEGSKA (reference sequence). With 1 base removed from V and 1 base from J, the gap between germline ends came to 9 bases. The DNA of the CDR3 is TGCAGTGCTAGAGCTCGAACCCGCACAGATACGCAGTATTTT. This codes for CSARARTRTDTQYF.

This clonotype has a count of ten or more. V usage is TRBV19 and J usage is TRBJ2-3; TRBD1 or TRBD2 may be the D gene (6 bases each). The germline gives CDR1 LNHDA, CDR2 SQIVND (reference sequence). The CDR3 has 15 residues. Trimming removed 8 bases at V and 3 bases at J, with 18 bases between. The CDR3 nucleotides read TGTGCCAGTCGTCTCGGAGGGGGGAGGACAGATACGCAGTATTTT. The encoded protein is CASRLGGGRTDTQYF. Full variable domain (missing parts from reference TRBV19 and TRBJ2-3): DGGITQSPKYLFRKEGQNVTLSCEQNLNHDAMYWYRQDPGQGLRLIYYSQIVNDFQKGDIAEGYSVSREKKESFPLTVTSAQKNPTAFYLCASRLGGGRTDTQYFGPGTRLTVL.

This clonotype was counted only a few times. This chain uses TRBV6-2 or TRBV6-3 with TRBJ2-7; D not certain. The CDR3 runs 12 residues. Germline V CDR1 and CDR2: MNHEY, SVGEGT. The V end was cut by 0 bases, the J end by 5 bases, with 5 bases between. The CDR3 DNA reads TGTGCCAGCAGTTACTCAGTCCACGAGCAGTACTTC. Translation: CASSYSVHEQYF.

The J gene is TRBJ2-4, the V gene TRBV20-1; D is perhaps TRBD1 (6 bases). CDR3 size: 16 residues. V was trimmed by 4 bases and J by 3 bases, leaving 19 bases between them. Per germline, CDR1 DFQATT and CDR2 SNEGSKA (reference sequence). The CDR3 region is CSATSGHVVGKNIQYF. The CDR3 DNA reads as TGCAGTGCTACTTCGGGACACGTTGTCGGCAAAAACATTCAGTACTTC.

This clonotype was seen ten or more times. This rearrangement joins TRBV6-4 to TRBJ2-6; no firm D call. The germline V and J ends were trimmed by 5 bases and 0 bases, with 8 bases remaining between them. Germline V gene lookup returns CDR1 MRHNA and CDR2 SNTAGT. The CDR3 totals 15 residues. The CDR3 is CASSSQGSGANVLTF. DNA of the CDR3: TGTGCCAGCAGTTCACAAGGCTCTGGGGCCAACGTCCTGACTTTC.

The CDR3 nucleotides are TGTGCCAGCAGTGGAGGGGGGGCCGTCAAAACTGAAGCTTTCTTT. Translating it yields CASSGGGAVKTEAFF. The gene calls are TRBV6-2 or TRBV6-3 and TRBJ1-1; maybe TRBD1 (6 bases). The V end lost 5 bases, the J end lost 5 bases, and 18 bases lay between the germline ends. From germline, CDR1 is MNHEY and CDR2 SVGEGT. The length of the CDR3 is 15 residues.

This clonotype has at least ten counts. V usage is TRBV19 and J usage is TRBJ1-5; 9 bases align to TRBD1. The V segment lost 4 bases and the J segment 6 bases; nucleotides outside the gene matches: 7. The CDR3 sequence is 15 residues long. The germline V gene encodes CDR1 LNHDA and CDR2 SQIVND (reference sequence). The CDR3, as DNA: TGTGCCAGTAGTACAGGACAGGGGTCCGGTCAGCCCCAGCATTTT. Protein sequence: CASSTGQGSGQPQHF.

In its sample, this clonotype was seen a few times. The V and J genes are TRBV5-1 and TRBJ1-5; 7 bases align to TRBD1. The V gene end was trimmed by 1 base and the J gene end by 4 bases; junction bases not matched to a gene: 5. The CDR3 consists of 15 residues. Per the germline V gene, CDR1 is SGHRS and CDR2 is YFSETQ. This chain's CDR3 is CASSLMTGRNQPQHF. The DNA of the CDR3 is TGCGCCAGCAGCTTGATGACAGGGCGAAATCAGCCCCAGCATTTT. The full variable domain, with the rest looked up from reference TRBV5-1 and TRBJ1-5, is KAGVTQTPRYLIKTRGQQVTLSCSPISGHRSVSWYQQTPGQGLQFLFEYFSETQRNKGNFPGRFSGRQFSNSRSEMNVSTLELGDSALYLCASSLMTGRNQPQHFGDGTRLSIL.

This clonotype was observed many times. In DNA, the CDR3 is TGCGCCAGCAGCCTCTTATCCCTAGCGGGGGGGCCGAATGAGCAGTTCTTC. Protein: CASSLLSLAGGPNEQFF. J is TRBJ2-1 and V is TRBV4-1, with TRBD2 matching 12 bases. This CDR3 has 17 amino acids. The J segment lost 7 bases and the V segment lost 4 bases, leaving 11 bases of the junction unmatched. Germline CDR1 is MGHRA and CDR2 is YSYEKL.